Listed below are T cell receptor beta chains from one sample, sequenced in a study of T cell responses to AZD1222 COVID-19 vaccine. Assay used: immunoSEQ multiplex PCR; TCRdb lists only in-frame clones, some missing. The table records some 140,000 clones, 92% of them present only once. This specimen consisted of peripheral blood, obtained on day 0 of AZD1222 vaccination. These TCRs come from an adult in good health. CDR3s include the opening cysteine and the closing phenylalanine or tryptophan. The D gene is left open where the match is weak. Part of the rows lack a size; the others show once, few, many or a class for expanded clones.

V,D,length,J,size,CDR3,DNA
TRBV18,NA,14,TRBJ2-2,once,CASSPPPARGELFF,TGTGCCAGCTCACCACCACCAGCTCGCGGGGAGCTGTTTTTT
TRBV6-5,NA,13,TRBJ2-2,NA,CATDRWNTGELFF,TGTGCCACCGACAGGTGGAACACCGGGGAGCTGTTTTTT
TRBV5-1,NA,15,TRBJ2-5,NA,CASSLVRGSGETQYF,TGCGCCAGCAGCTTGGTTAGGGGTTCTGGGGAGACCCAGTACTTC
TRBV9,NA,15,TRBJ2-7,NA,CASSATGTFSYEQYF,TGTGCCAGCAGCGCGACCGGGACCTTCTCCTACGAGCAGTACTTC
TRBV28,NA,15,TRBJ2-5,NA,CASSLWVDGRETQYF,TGTGCCAGCAGTTTATGGGTGGACGGTAGGGAGACCCAGTACTTC
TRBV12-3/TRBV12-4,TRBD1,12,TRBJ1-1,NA,CASIQGSTEAFF,TGTGCCAGCATACAGGGGTCCACTGAAGCTTTCTTT
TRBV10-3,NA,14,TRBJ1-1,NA,CAITPSRGNTEAFF,TGTGCCATCACCCCGAGTAGGGGGAACACTGAAGCTTTCTTT
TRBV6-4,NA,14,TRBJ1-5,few,CASSDAHGNQPQHF,TGTGCCAGCAGTGACGCGCACGGCAATCAGCCCCAGCATTTT
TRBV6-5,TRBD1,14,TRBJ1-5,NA,CASRTGSSNQPQHF,TGTGCCAGCAGGACAGGGTCAAGCAATCAGCCCCAGCATTTT
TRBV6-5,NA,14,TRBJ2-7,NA,CATLWGRTSYEQYF,TGTGCCACCCTATGGGGCAGGACTTCGTACGAGCAGTACTTC
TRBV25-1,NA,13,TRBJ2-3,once,CASSATGTDTQYF,TGTGCCAGCAGTGCGACAGGCACAGATACGCAGTATTTT
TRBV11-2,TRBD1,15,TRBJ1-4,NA,CASSPPGTGGRKLFF,TGTGCCAGCAGTCCGCCCGGGACAGGGGGCCGAAAACTGTTTTTT
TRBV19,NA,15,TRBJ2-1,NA,CASSPAGVYGDEQFF,TGTGCCAGTAGTCCCGCCGGAGTTTACGGCGATGAGCAGTTCTTC
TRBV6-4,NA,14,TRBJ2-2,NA,CASTRDPDTGELFF,TGTGCCAGCACCCGGGACCCAGACACCGGGGAGCTGTTTTTT
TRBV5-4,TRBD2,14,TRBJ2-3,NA,CASSYLAGTDTQYF,TGTGCCAGCAGTTATCTAGCGGGCACAGATACGCAGTATTTT
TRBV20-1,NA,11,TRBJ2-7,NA,CSALRAYEQYF,TGCAGTGCCCTGAGAGCCTACGAGCAGTACTTC
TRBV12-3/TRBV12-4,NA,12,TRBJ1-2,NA,CASRDGIYGYTF,TGTGCCAGCAGAGACGGTATTTATGGCTACACCTTC
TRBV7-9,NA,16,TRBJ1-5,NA,CASSLEAGGRNQPQHF,TGTGCCAGCAGCTTAGAGGCAGGTGGGCGCAATCAGCCCCAGCATTTT
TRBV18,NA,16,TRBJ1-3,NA,CASSPPGLAAGNTIYF,TGTGCCAGCTCACCTCCAGGGTTGGCGGCTGGAAACACCATATATTTT
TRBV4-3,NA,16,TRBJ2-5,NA,CASSQDLSAIQETQYF,TGCGCCAGCAGCCAAGATCTGTCCGCCATCCAAGAGACCCAGTACTTC
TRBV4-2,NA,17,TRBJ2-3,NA,CASSQVVFTGSGDTQYF,TGTGCCAGCAGCCAAGTCGTTTTTACCGGGAGTGGAGATACGCAGTATTTT
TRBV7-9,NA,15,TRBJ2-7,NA,CASSLGSGFGYEQYF,TGTGCCAGCAGCTTAGGAAGTGGGTTTGGATACGAGCAGTACTTC
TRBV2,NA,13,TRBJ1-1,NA,CATRGLKNTEAFF,TGTGCCACCAGGGGACTTAAGAACACTGAAGCTTTCTTT
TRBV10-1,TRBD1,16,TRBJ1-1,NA,CASSEKRGRVVTEAFF,TGCGCCAGCAGTGAGAAGAGGGGGCGCGTGGTCACTGAAGCTTTCTTT
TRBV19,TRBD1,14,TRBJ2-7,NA,CASTSGTGSYEQYF,TGTGCCAGTACCTCCGGGACAGGGAGCTACGAGCAGTACTTC
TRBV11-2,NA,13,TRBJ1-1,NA,CASSPIMNTEAFF,TGTGCCAGCAGCCCCATAATGAACACTGAAGCTTTCTTT
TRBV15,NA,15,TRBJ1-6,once,CATSREGTIGSPLHF,TGTGCCACCAGCAGAGAAGGGACCATTGGGTCACCCCTCCACTTT
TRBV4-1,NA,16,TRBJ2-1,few,CASSQDPFFGDNEQFF,TGCGCCAGCAGCCAAGATCCCTTTTTTGGGGACAATGAGCAGTTCTTC
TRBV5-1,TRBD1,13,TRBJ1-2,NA,CASSKGQEHGYTF,TGCGCCAGCAGCAAAGGACAGGAGCATGGCTACACCTTC
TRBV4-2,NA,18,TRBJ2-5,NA,CASSRQEPGPTVEETQYF,TGTGCCAGCAGCCGACAAGAACCGGGACCAACCGTAGAAGAGACCCAGTACTTC
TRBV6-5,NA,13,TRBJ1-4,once,CASSYRGREKLFF,TGTGCCAGCAGTTACAGGGGTCGAGAAAAACTGTTTTTT
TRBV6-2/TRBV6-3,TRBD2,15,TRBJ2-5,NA,CASSYLQREGETQYF,TGTGCCAGCAGTTACCTCCAGCGGGAGGGAGAGACCCAGTACTTC
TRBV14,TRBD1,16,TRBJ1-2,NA,CASSRRQGVPNYGYTF,TGTGCCAGCAGCAGAAGACAGGGAGTCCCTAACTATGGCTACACCTTC
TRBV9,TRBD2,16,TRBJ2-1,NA,CASSAPGTSGSTEQFF,TGTGCCAGCAGCGCCCCCGGGACTAGCGGAAGTACTGAGCAGTTCTTC
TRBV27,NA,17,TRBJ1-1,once,CASSLFFGGGPYTEAFF,TGTGCCAGCAGTTTATTCTTCGGCGGGGGGCCGTACACTGAAGCTTTCTTT
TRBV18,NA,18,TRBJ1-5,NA,CASSPSRPGDYSNQPQHF,TGTGCCAGCTCACCATCCCGCCCGGGAGACTATAGCAATCAGCCCCAGCATTTT
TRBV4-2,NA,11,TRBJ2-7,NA,CASSQDGARYF,TGTGCCAGCAGCCAAGATGGGGCCAGGTACTTC
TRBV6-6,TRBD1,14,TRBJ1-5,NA,CASRETGTHQPQHF,TGTGCCAGCAGAGAGACAGGGACTCATCAGCCCCAGCATTTT
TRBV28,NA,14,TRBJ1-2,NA,CASSTVHLNYGYTF,TGTGCCAGCAGTACTGTCCACCTAAACTATGGCTACACCTTC
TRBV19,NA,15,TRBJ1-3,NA,CASSKGQSEGNTIYF,TGTGCCAGTAGTAAAGGCCAGTCCGAAGGAAACACCATATATTTT
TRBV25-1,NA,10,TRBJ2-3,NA,CATGNGRRYF,TGTGCCACCGGAAATGGACGACGGTATTTT
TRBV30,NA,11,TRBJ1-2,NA,CAWSVGSGYTF,TGTGCCTGGAGTGTAGGGAGCGGCTACACCTTC
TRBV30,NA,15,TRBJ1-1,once,CAWSVGPPGDTEAFF,TGTGCCTGGAGTGTGGGTCCCCCAGGGGACACTGAAGCTTTCTTT
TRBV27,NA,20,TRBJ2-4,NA,CASSFYSTGMGTLAKNIQYF,TGTGCCAGCAGTTTTTACTCGACAGGGATGGGGACTCTAGCCAAAAACATTCAGTACTTC
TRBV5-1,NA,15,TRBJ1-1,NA,CASSADGRLNTEAFF,TGCGCCAGCAGCGCGGACGGACGGTTGAACACTGAAGCTTTCTTT
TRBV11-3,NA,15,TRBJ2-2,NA,CASSLDFHGTGELFF,TGTGCCAGCAGCTTAGACTTCCATGGAACCGGGGAGCTGTTTTTT
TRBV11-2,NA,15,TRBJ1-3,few,CASSFRGRVRNTIYF,TGTGCCAGCAGCTTTAGAGGAAGGGTACGAAACACCATATATTTT
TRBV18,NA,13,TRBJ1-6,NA,CASSPGRNSPLHF,TGTGCCAGCTCACCAGGGCGTAATTCACCCCTCCACTTT
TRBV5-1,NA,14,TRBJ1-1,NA,CASTLEGRNTEAFF,TGCGCCAGCACCCTCGAGGGGCGGAACACTGAAGCTTTCTTT
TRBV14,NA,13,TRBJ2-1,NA,CASSGVSYNEQFF,TGTGCCAGCAGTGGCGTCTCCTACAATGAGCAGTTCTTC
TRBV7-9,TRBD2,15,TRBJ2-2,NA,CASSATSGYTGELFF,TGTGCCAGCAGCGCAACTAGCGGATACACCGGGGAGCTGTTTTTT
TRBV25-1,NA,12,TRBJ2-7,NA,CASSSQGTEQYF,TGTGCCAGCAGTTCTCAGGGTACCGAGCAGTACTTC
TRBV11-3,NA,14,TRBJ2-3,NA,CASSSVGGTDTQYF,TGTGCCAGCAGCTCCGTCGGAGGGACAGATACGCAGTATTTT
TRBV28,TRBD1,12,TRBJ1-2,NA,CASTGDNYGYTF,TGTGCCAGTACAGGGGATAACTATGGCTACACCTTC
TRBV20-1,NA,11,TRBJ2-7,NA,CSFSGKYEQYF,TGCAGTTTTAGCGGCAAGTACGAGCAGTACTTC